These 20 T cell receptor beta chains came from one sample sequenced in a study of blood T cell repertoires in COVID-19. The table came from immunoSEQ multiplex PCR; TCRdb's copy has only in-frame clones and leaves some out. Here the sample spans fewer than 130,000 clones, approximately 85% being singletons. The sample comprised peripheral blood. The receptors stem from an older woman with acute or convalescent COVID-19.

This chain joins TRBV19 and TRBJ1-4, with 7 bases matching TRBD1. V gave up 7 bases and J gave up 0 bases; unmatched junction bases: 8. The V gene's germline CDR1 is LNHDA and CDR2 SQIVND (reference sequence). This CDR3 contains 16 residues. CDR3 nucleotide sequence: TGTGCCAGTAAACAGGGGTACGGGGCAACTAATGAAAAACTGTTTTTT. Residues: CASKQGYGATNEKLFF.

The sample holds a few counts of this clone. The CDR3 DNA reads TGTGCCAGTAGTATAGTTGGGCAGACACGAGAGCCCCTTGAAGCTTTCTTT. Protein product: CASSIVGQTREPLEAFF. The rearrangement uses TRBV19 and TRBJ1-1; D gene unclear. V gave up 1 base and J gave up 7 bases, with 22 bases separating them. CDR1 is LNHDA, CDR2 SQIVND, per germline (reference sequence). This CDR3 has 17 residues.

This clone is a singleton in its sample. The chain joins TRBV7-3 to TRBJ2-3; D is perhaps TRBD1 (6 bases). The V and J ends lost 1 base and 2 bases respectively, with 10 bases between them. This CDR3 is 15 amino acids long. CDR1 is SGHTA and CDR2 is FQGTGA in the germline V gene. As DNA, the CDR3 is TGTGCCAGCAGCTTAAAAGGGACATCCACAGATACGCAGTATTTT. Its translation is CASSLKGTSTDTQYF.

The chain combines TRBV7-2 with TRBJ2-7; 12 nucleotides agree with TRBD2. The CDR3 runs 16 residues. The trim removed 3 bases at V and 5 bases at J, leaving 8 bases unmatched. CDR1 and CDR2 (germline): SGHTA, FQGNSA. DNA of the CDR3: TGTGCCAGCAGCTTCGCTAGCGGGGGGGCCAGGAACGAGCAGTACTTC. Translated: CASSFASGGARNEQYF.

The chain carries TRBV21-1 and TRBJ1-2. TRBV21-1 is designated a pseudogene. The CDR3 sequence is 13 residues long. The CDR3 spells CASSKETDYVYTF. The CDR3 DNA is TGTGCCAGCAGCAAAGAAACAGACTACGTCTACACCTTC.

The chain links TRBV6-5 to TRBJ1-5, with 7 bases aligning to TRBD1. After removal of 7 bases from V and 6 bases from J, the junction contained 3 bases not matched to a gene. CDR3 size: 12 residues. Germline lookup yields CDR1 MNHEY and CDR2 SVGAGI. CDR3 sequence: CASKGAGQPQHF. The DNA for the CDR3 is TGTGCCAGCAAGGGGGCCGGTCAGCCCCAGCATTTT.

The chain is built from TRBV2 and TRBJ2-7; TRBD1 is a possible D gene (5 bases). With 6 bases removed from V and 0 bases from J, the gap between germline ends came to 6 bases. Germline V lookup: CDR1 SNHLY, CDR2 FYNNEI. This CDR3 region has 12 residues. CDR3 in amino acids: CASRTASYEQYF. CDR3 sequence (DNA): TGTGCCAGCAGGACAGCCTCCTACGAGCAGTACTTC.

This chain joins TRBV18 and TRBJ1-5; D possibly corresponds to TRBD1 (5 bases). CDR1 is KGHSH, CDR2 LQKENI, per germline. Between the trimmed V and J ends, which lost 6 bases and 10 bases, there was a span of 19 bases. The CDR3 runs to 14 residues. The CDR3 region is CASSGTFIHPPQHF. DNA for the CDR3: TGTGCCAGCTCCGGGACTTTCATCCATCCACCCCAGCATTTT.

The chain uses TRBV6-5 and TRBJ1-1; 7 positions match TRBD1. This CDR3 has 13 residues. CDR1 and CDR2 (germline): MNHEY, SVGAGI. Trimming at V came to 10 bases and at J to 4 bases, leaving 9 bases not matched to a gene. As DNA, the CDR3 is TGTGCCACCAAAGGGTCAGGGGGCACTGAAGCTTTCTTT. Its translation: CATKGSGGTEAFF.

In nucleotides, the CDR3 is TGTGCCAGCAGTTCGGGTTTCACGAGTGAGCAGTACTTC. It yields the protein CASSSGFTSEQYF. The chain has TRBV27 and TRBJ2-7; D ambiguous. V lost 4 bases, J lost 7 bases, and 14 bases lay in between. CDR1 and CDR2 (germline): MNHEY, SMNVEV (reference sequence). This CDR3 contains 13 residues.

This clone was seen once. The chain uses TRBV6-5 and TRBJ2-5; D possibly corresponds to TRBD2 (6 bases). CDR1 and CDR2 (germline): MNHEY, SVGAGI. This CDR3 spans 14 amino acids. V lost 6 bases and J 4 bases, leaving 15 bases between the germline ends. The CDR3 DNA sequence: TGTGCCAGCAGGGGGGACTTGGGTGCAGAGACCCAGTACTTC. It encodes CASRGDLGAETQYF.

This rearrangement joins TRBV12-3 or TRBV12-4 to TRBJ1-1; TRBD1 matches at 7 bases. The J segment lost 13 bases and the V segment lost 6 bases, leaving 8 bases of the junction unmatched. This CDR3 region has 11 residues. Written as DNA, the CDR3 is TGTGCCAGCAGCAACCGACAGGGCAGTTTCTTT. It translates to CASSNRQGSFF.

The chain combines TRBV27 with TRBJ2-2; 8 nucleotides line up with TRBD2. Germline-derived CDR1 and CDR2 are MNHEY and SMNVEV (reference sequence). This CDR3 contains 14 residues. J was trimmed by 5 bases and V by 3 bases; bases with no gene match: 2. CDR3 residues: CASSLRGETGELFF. The CDR3 nucleotides read TGTGCCAGCAGTTTGCGGGGGGAGACCGGGGAGCTGTTTTTT.

The chain is built from TRBV2 and TRBJ2-2; perhaps TRBD2 as D (7 bases). Germline lookup yields CDR1 SNHLY and CDR2 FYNNEI. The CDR3 is 15 residues long. With 9 bases removed from V and 2 bases from J, the gap between germline ends came to 16 bases. In nucleotides, the CDR3 is TGTGCCAGTAGTACGGGGGGCTTAAACACCGGGGAGCTGTTTTTT. This codes for CASSTGGLNTGELFF. Full variable domain (remainder filled in from reference TRBV2 and TRBJ2-2): EPEVTQTPSHQVTQMGQEVILRCVPISNHLYFYWYRQILGQKVEFLVSFYNNEISEKSEIFDDQFSVERPDGSNFTLKIRSTKLEDSAMYFCASSTGGLNTGELFFGEGSRLTVL.

The genes are TRBV20-1 and TRBJ2-5; D might be TRBD2 (5 bases). V lost 3 bases and J lost 2, with 7 bases in between. The germline CDR1 and CDR2 sequences are DFQATT and SNEGSKA (reference sequence). This CDR3 comprises 12 residues. The CDR3 nucleotides are TGCAGTGCTAGTGGGGAGCAAGAGACCCAGTACTTC. As protein: CSASGEQETQYF.

The sample holds one count of this clone. The chain couples TRBV19 to TRBJ1-2; D may be TRBD1 (6 bases). Per the germline V gene, CDR1 is LNHDA and CDR2 is SQIVND (reference sequence). The CDR3 contains 15 residues. The germline V and J ends were trimmed by 1 base and 4 bases, with 13 bases remaining between them. CDR3 sequence (DNA): TGTGCCAGTAGTATAGTAGGGGGAGCAGGCTATGGCTACACCTTC. It is translated as CASSIVGGAGYGYTF.

This chain links TRBV19 with TRBJ1-5; possible D gene TRBD1, 5 bases. Germline V gene data show CDR1 as LNHDA and CDR2 as SQIVND (reference sequence). V shed 4 bases and J shed 5 bases, with 15 bases lying between them. The CDR3 runs to 15 residues. The DNA for the CDR3 is TGTGCCAGTAGTACCCTGGACAAAGCCGATCAGCCCCAGCATTTT. Protein: CASSTLDKADQPQHF.

The J gene is TRBJ1-1, the V gene TRBV23-1, with D perhaps TRBD1 (6 bases). TRBV23-1 is reported as an ORF; its role is uncertain. The CDR3 extends over 16 amino acids. V gave up 4 bases and J gave up 7 bases, with 22 bases separating them. The CDR3 DNA reads as TGCGCCAGCAGTCCTTCGGGTACTGGTCTAGGGGGTGAAGCTTTCTTT. This translates into CASSPSGTGLGGEAFF.

The chain recombines TRBV29-1 with TRBJ2-3; maybe TRBD2 (7 bases). The germline CDR1 and CDR2 sequences are SQVTM and ANQGSEA. The CDR3 is made up of 13 amino acids. V was pared by 7 bases and J by 3 bases, with 14 bases between. The CDR3 is CSAEKGGTDTQYF. Written as DNA, the CDR3 is TGCAGCGCCGAAAAGGGGGGGACAGATACGCAGTATTTT.

J is TRBJ2-3 and V is TRBV19; 11 bases fit TRBD1. V was pared by 3 bases and J by 5 bases, with 10 bases of the junction left unmatched. The CDR3 extends over 17 amino acids. CDR1 is LNHDA, CDR2 SQIVND, per germline (reference sequence). The CDR3 DNA reads TGTGCCAGTAGTATCGCGGGGACAGGGGGTTGGGTAGATACGCAGTATTTT. As protein: CASSIAGTGGWVDTQYF. Based on the CDR3 plus reference TRBV19 and TRBJ2-3, the full variable domain is DGGITQSPKYLFRKEGQNVTLSCEQNLNHDAMYWYRQDPGQGLRLIYYSQIVNDFQKGDIAEGYSVSREKKESFPLTVTSAQKNPTAFYLCASSIAGTGGWVDTQYFGPGTRLTVL.